This is a list of T cell receptor beta chains from one sample in a study of beta chain features in type 1 diabetes. TCRdb's table, derived via immunoSEQ multiplex PCR, lists solely in-frame clones and lacks some. The sample has 250,000 to 300,000 clones, around 24% seen once. The sample taken for sequencing was naive CD4+ T cells from blood. Every receptor here comes from a woman aged 25 to 39 with type 1 diabetes. Each CDR3 is given with its conserved first and last residue. Fields, in order: J gene, V gene, clone size, D gene, CDR3 DNA, CDR3 protein. D genes are given only for firm matches. For some rows the clone size is stated as once, few or many, or as a class when expanded; others skip it.

>TRBJ2-1|TRBV6-4|few|-
TGTGCCAGCAGTGTGGAGGGAGCGTACAATGAGCAGTTCTTC
CASSVEGAYNEQFF
>TRBJ2-4|TRBV30|-|TRBD2
TGTGCCTGGAGTTCAAGCGGGGGCCCCAAAAACATTCAGTACTTC
CAWSSSGGPKNIQYF
>TRBJ2-3|TRBV7-2|-|TRBD2
TGTGGGAGCGGGAACGCAGATACGCAGTATTTT
CGSGNADTQYF
>TRBJ1-1|TRBV18|-|-
TGTGCCAGCTCACCAGCAGGGGAGGGAGAAGCTTTCTTT
CASSPAGEGEAFF
>TRBJ2-1|TRBV7-9|-|TRBD2
TGTGCCAGCAGCTTACGCGGGAGGGGGCGCAATGAGCAGTTCTTC
CASSLRGRGRNEQFF
>TRBJ2-3|TRBV30|-|TRBD2
TGTGCCTGGAGTCTAGCGGGAGATTTGGTAGATACGCAGTATTTT
CAWSLAGDLVDTQYF
>TRBJ1-2|TRBV6-1|few|-
TGTGCCAGCAGTGAGGGCATCTCTCGGTATGGCTACACCTTC
CASSEGISRYGYTF
>TRBJ1-1|TRBV7-9|-|-
TGTGCCAGCAGCGCAAGGACAGCAAAGACTGAAGCTTTCTTT
CASSARTAKTEAFF
>TRBJ2-1|TRBV28|few|TRBD1
TGTGCCAGCAGGACCGGACAGGGGCTGTGGGATGAGCAGTTCTTC
CASRTGQGLWDEQFF
>TRBJ2-2|TRBV29-1|few|-
TGCAGCGTTGACAGGACGAACACCGGGGAGCTGTTTTTT
CSVDRTNTGELFF
>TRBJ2-2|TRBV11-2|-|-
TGTGCCAGCAGCTTAGAACTCACCGGGGAGCTGTTTTTT
CASSLELTGELFF
>TRBJ2-7|TRBV30|-|TRBD1
TGTGCCTGGAGTGTACAGGACAGGAATTACGAGCAGTACTTC
CAWSVQDRNYEQYF
>TRBJ2-5|TRBV10-2|few|TRBD2
TGCGCCAGCACGGGGGGTTCGGAGACCCAGTACTTC
CASTGGSETQYF
>TRBJ2-2|TRBV29-1|-|TRBD1
TGCAGCGTTGGGTACAGGGGATCGGGGGAGCTGTTTTTT
CSVGYRGSGELFF
>TRBJ2-3|TRBV27|few|TRBD2
TGTGCCAGCAGTTTCGGACTAGCCGGCACAGATACGCAGTATTTT
CASSFGLAGTDTQYF
>TRBJ2-7|TRBV18|few|-
TGTGCCAGCTCAGTGGGGGCAGGGACGGGAGAGCAGTACTTC
CASSVGAGTGEQYF
>TRBJ1-1|TRBV19|-|-
TGTGCCAGTAGTTACCTTGGGGAGGCGCCGTTATTTGGGGCTTTCTTT
CASSYLGEAPLFGAFF
>TRBJ2-5|TRBV28|few|TRBD1
TGTGCCAGCAGTCAGGGGGCTGAGACCCAGTACTTC
CASSQGAETQYF
>TRBJ2-1|TRBV7-2|-|TRBD2
TGTGCCAGCACTCCCCAAGGACTAGCGGGAGGGGGGGAGCAGTTCTTC
CASTPQGLAGGGEQFF
>TRBJ1-1|TRBV5-1|-|TRBD1
TGCGCCAGCAGCTCAGGGACAGGGGGTATTGAAGCTTTCTTT
CASSSGTGGIEAFF
>TRBJ2-2|TRBV27|few|-
TGTGCCAGCAGCCGGGTGCTGAACGGGGAGCTGTTTTTT
CASSRVLNGELFF
>TRBJ2-5|TRBV5-1|-|-
TGCGCCAGCAGCTTGGTGCAGGGCCGGGAGACCCAGTACTTC
CASSLVQGRETQYF
>TRBJ1-1|TRBV12-5|-|TRBD1
TGTGCTAGTGGTTTGGTACGGCAGGGGGCTTGGAAGAACACTGAAGCTTTCTTT
CASGLVRQGAWKNTEAFF
>TRBJ2-1|TRBV4-1|few|TRBD2
TGCGCCAGCAGCCAAGCCAGGACTAGGTCAAATGAGCAGTTCTTC
CASSQARTRSNEQFF
>TRBJ2-1|TRBV29-1|-|TRBD2
TGCAGCGTTAGACTAGCGGATACCTACAATGAGCAGTTCTTC
CSVRLADTYNEQFF
>TRBJ1-5|TRBV7-9|-|TRBD1
TGTGCCAGCAGCGCTGGAGGGACAGGGGACGGACAGCCCCAGCATTTT
CASSAGGTGDGQPQHF
>TRBJ2-1|TRBV29-1|-|-
TGCAGCTCTGCTAGGGGTGATAGCTCCTACAATGAGCAGTTCTTC
CSSARGDSSYNEQFF
>TRBJ1-5|TRBV27|-|-
TGTGCCAGCAGTTTAAACTCCGGAGATAATCAGCCCCAGCATTTT
CASSLNSGDNQPQHF
>TRBJ2-7|TRBV5-1|-|-
TGCGCCAGCAGCTTGCTTGCTGGGAGCTCCTACGAGCAGTACTTC
CASSLLAGSSYEQYF
>TRBJ2-1|TRBV4-1|-|TRBD2
TGCGCCAGCAGCCAAGGGGGGCTAGCGGGAGGGAATGAGCAGTTCTTC
CASSQGGLAGGNEQFF
>TRBJ2-5|TRBV18|few|-
TGTGCCAGCTCACCTCAGGACAGTTCAGTGGAGACCCAGTACTTC
CASSPQDSSVETQYF
>TRBJ1-2|TRBV7-9|-|-
TGTGCCAGCAGCCCCGCGGGTTTTAACTATGGCTACACCTTC
CASSPAGFNYGYTF
>TRBJ2-2|TRBV18|-|-
TGTGCCAGCTCACCCTCCAGGGTGGACACCGGGGAGCTGTTTTTT
CASSPSRVDTGELFF
>TRBJ2-1|TRBV15|few|-
TGTGCCACCAGCAGAGAAATTCTCGTGCAGGGCAATGAGCAGTTCTTC
CATSREILVQGNEQFF
>TRBJ1-2|TRBV25-1|-|-
TGTGCCAGCAGTCTCCCCGAGCATGGCTACACCTTC
CASSLPEHGYTF
>TRBJ2-1|TRBV7-9|few|TRBD2
TGTGCCAGCAGCTTAGGCGGGAGCGCTGCTGCCTACAATGAGCAGTTCTTC
CASSLGGSAAAYNEQFF
>TRBJ1-5|TRBV28|-|-
TGTGCCAGCAGTTTAGGGTTCGGGGGTTGGGGAGATCAGCCCCAGCATTTT
CASSLGFGGWGDQPQHF
>TRBJ1-1|TRBV7-9|-|TRBD1
TGTGCCAGCAGCCAGGGGGCCACGAACACTGAAGCTTTCTTT
CASSQGATNTEAFF
>TRBJ2-1|TRBV9|few|TRBD2
TGTGCCAGCAGCCCTGTCGGCGGGAGCTCCTACAATGAGCAGTTCTTC
CASSPVGGSSYNEQFF
>TRBJ2-5|TRBV9|few|-
TGTGCCAGCAGCGTGAGTTTAGGGACAAGCTTTGAGACCCAGTACTTC
CASSVSLGTSFETQYF
>TRBJ2-3|TRBV4-2|-|TRBD2
TGTGCCAGCAGCCAAGGCCGTAGCGGGAGAATTTCGGATACGCAGTATTTT
CASSQGRSGRISDTQYF
>TRBJ2-1|TRBV29-1|-|-
TGCAGCGTTGTGGGCAGAGCGGCCTACAATGAGCAGTTCTTC
CSVVGRAAYNEQFF